This is a list of T cell receptor beta chains from one sample in a study of human T cells and chemical hapten exposure. TCRdb redid the calling of the RACE reads with MiXCR, one entry per CDR3 protein. The top ten clones hold roughly a quarter of a sample with tens of thousands of distinct CDR3 sequences, 10% of them seen once. This specimen was whole blood, taken in connection with sensitization to the hapten diphenylcyclopropenone (DPC). These receptors were obtained from a middle-aged man with alopecia areata. Some clones in this sample may be carry-over from other donors' samples. The CDR3 runs from the conserved cysteine through the conserved F or W. The D gene is left open where the match is weak.

cdr3_length d_call v_call cdr3_aa
15 TRBD2 TRBV7-6 CASSLLYGRVNEQFF
14 . TRBV28 CASSLVRGDTEAFF
14 TRBD1 TRBV3-1 CASSPRTGYTEAFF
13 TRBD1 TRBV10-3 CAISGTGGQPQHF
15 . TRBV25-1 CASKVSRGPPYEQYF
15 . TRBV11-1 CASRPAQKLPTEVFF
13 TRBD1 TRBV28 CASSRDRGYEQYF
15 TRBD2 TRBV7-3 CASSRTSGTTDTQYF
12 . TRBV9 CASTRGGYGYTF
17 . TRBV27 CASSLNFVKALFTEAFF
16 TRBD2 TRBV12-3/TRBV12-4 CASSSHGLGNTGELFF
14 TRBD1 TRBV3-1 CASSQEAGGIGYTF
17 . TRBV12-3/TRBV12-4 CASSLIYGTDPQETQYF
13 TRBD1 TRBV6-1 CASSMTGFYEQYF
15 . TRBV28 CASSLGGEGNTEAFF
16 TRBD1 TRBV6-1 CASSPMTGMNTGELFF
13 . TRBV9 CASSVGTWREAFF
15 . TRBV7-9 CASSLYGDSNQPQHF
14 TRBD1 TRBV6-6 CASGSRDRDYGYTF
12 . TRBV7-9 CASGSSYNEQFF
14 . TRBV19 CASSIRLSAHEQYF
15 TRBD1 TRBV4-1 CASSQVTGGPYEQYF
12 . TRBV5-4 CASSLAENVLTF
13 . TRBV12-3/TRBV12-4 CASSLTRANEQFF
13 . TRBV20-1 CSASHITSYEQYF
14 TRBD1 TRBV12-3/TRBV12-4 CASSLGGTGETQYF
14 . TRBV29-1 CSVELAGVYNEQFF
15 TRBD2 TRBV5-4 CASSPSGRAQETQYF
20 TRBD2 TRBV7-2 CASSSTSLLRGRETQETQYF
13 . TRBV30 CAWSSESGNTIYF
13 . TRBV5-1 CASSGQGTEKLFF
14 TRBD1 TRBV27 CASTKSGGRTEAFF
14 TRBD1 TRBV28 CASSKRDSKETQYF
15 TRBD1 TRBV10-3 CAIRSGQGGTGELFF
13 . TRBV19 CASSLTVVQPQHF
15 TRBD2 TRBV5-1 CASSKGLAGSYEQYF
12 . TRBV29-1 CSVDRRAGELFF